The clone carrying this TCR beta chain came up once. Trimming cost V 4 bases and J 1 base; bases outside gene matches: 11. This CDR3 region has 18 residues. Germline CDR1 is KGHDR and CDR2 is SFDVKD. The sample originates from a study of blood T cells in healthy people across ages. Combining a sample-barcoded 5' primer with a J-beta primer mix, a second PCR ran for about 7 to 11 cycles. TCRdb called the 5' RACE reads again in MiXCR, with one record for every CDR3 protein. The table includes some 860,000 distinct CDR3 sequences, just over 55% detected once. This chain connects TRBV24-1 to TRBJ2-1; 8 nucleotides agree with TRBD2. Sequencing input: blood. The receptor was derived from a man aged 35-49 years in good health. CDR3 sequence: CATSEWGPGTRSYNEQFF. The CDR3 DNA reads TGTGCCACCAGTGAATGGGGCCCCGGGACTAGATCCTACAATGAGCAGTTCTTC.